Listed below are T cell receptor beta chains from one sample, sequenced in a study of identical twins. MiXCR, run by TCRdb on the 5' RACE reads, gives a single entry per CDR3 protein. Altogether over 550,000 distinct CDR3 sequences are present, around 7.4% being singletons, with the ten largest covering around 1.6%. Separately, the same data were catalogued under a study of yellow fever vaccine responses in identical twins.

The source material was PBMCs. Receptor source: a woman aged 18-29 years in good health. The CDR3 runs from the conserved cysteine through the conserved F or W. A D gene is named only where the DNA matches it firmly. Some rows mark clone size as missing; the rest say once, few, many or name a class of expanded clone.

V gene	clone size	J gene	D gene	CDR3 protein	CDR3 DNA
TRBV7-6	.	TRBJ2-1	.	CASSLTVHEQFF	TGTGCCAGCAGCTTAACTGTCCATGAGCAGTTCTTC
TRBV7-9	few	TRBJ2-5	TRBD1	CASSQQGPQETQYF	TGTGCCAGCAGCCAACAGGGGCCCCAAGAGACCCAGTACTTC
TRBV27	.	TRBJ2-7	TRBD1	CASSSYPGQGASYEQYF	TGTGCCAGCAGTTCCTATCCGGGACAGGGGGCTTCCTACGAGCAGTACTTC
TRBV7-3	.	TRBJ2-1	TRBD2	CASSPTSGRVQFF	TGTGCCAGCAGCCCAACTAGCGGGAGGGTGCAGTTCTTC
TRBV6-1	.	TRBJ2-3	.	CASSDSLKGSPSTDTQYF	TGTGCCAGCAGTGATTCTTTAAAAGGGAGCCCTAGCACAGATACGCAGTATTTT
TRBV11-3	few	TRBJ2-2	TRBD2	CASSRGTSGASGELFF	TGTGCCAGCTCCCGAGGGACTAGCGGGGCTTCGGGGGAGCTGTTTTTT
TRBV5-1	few	TRBJ1-6	.	CASSLSTVSNSPLHF	TGCGCCAGCAGCTTGTCCACGGTGTCTAATTCACCCCTCCACTTT
TRBV5-1	many	TRBJ2-5	.	CASRPDLSVQETQYF	TGCGCCAGCAGACCCGACCTGTCAGTTCAAGAGACCCAGTACTTC
TRBV27	few	TRBJ2-1	TRBD1	CASSAGQGRNEQFF	TGTGCCAGCAGCGCGGGACAGGGTAGGAATGAGCAGTTCTTC
TRBV2	few	TRBJ1-4	.	CASSSDATNEKLFF	TGTGCCAGCAGTAGTGATGCAACTAATGAAAAACTGTTTTTT
TRBV15	many	TRBJ1-2	.	CATSREEGNSYGYTF	TGTGCCACCAGCAGAGAGGAAGGGAACTCTTATGGCTACACCTTC
TRBV11-2	many	TRBJ1-1	.	CASSLGAGDAFF	TGTGCCAGCAGCTTAGGTGCAGGGGACGCTTTCTTT
TRBV19	.	TRBJ1-2	.	CASSIGGGYGYTF	TGTGCCAGTAGTATTGGCGGAGGCTATGGCTACACCTTC
TRBV20-1	many	TRBJ2-3	TRBD2	CSAMRRGGTDTQYF	TGCAGTGCTATGAGGCGGGGGGGCACAGATACGCAGTATTTT
TRBV12-3/TRBV12-4	few	TRBJ2-7	TRBD2	CASSFLAGASSSYEQYF	TGCGCCAGCAGTTTTCTAGCGGGAGCCTCGAGCTCCTACGAGCAGTACTTC
TRBV12-3/TRBV12-4	few	TRBJ1-1	.	CASSLSFGTTEAFF	TGTGCCAGCAGTTTATCGTTTGGGACCACTGAAGCTTTCTTT
TRBV20-1	many	TRBJ2-1	TRBD1	CSATGTGIIDEQFF	TGCAGTGCAACCGGGACAGGGATTATCGATGAGCAGTTCTTC
TRBV14	.	TRBJ2-6	.	CASSQGVRLAGANVLTF	TGTGCCAGCAGCCAAGGTGTCAGGTTAGCGGGGGCCAACGTCCTGACTTTC
TRBV5-1	.	TRBJ2-5	.	CASSLPFTGLETQYF	TGCGCCAGCAGCTTGCCATTTACAGGGTTGGAGACCCAGTACTTC
TRBV24-1	few	TRBJ2-1	.	CATSDPSPSSYNEQFF	TGTGCCACCAGTGATCCCTCTCCGAGCTCCTACAATGAGCAGTTCTTC
TRBV6-5	few	TRBJ2-7	TRBD1	CASSYTPTGAYEQYF	TGTGCCAGCAGTTACACCCCGACAGGGGCCTACGAGCAGTACTTC
TRBV28	many	TRBJ2-1	TRBD2	CASSRLAGGYNEQFF	TGTGCCAGCAGTCGACTAGCGGGAGGCTACAATGAGCAGTTCTTC
TRBV5-6	many	TRBJ2-4	.	CASSPPGAKNIQYF	TGTGCCAGCAGCCCCCCGGGGGCCAAAAACATTCAGTACTTC
TRBV7-2	.	TRBJ2-1	.	CASSLALVSSEQFF	TGTGCCAGCAGCTTAGCACTAGTGTCAAGTGAGCAGTTCTTC
TRBV28	few	TRBJ1-2	.	CASIGRLNYGYTF	TGTGCCAGCATCGGCAGGCTTAACTATGGCTACACCTTC
TRBV10-3	few	TRBJ2-2	.	CAIRRDYPGELFF	TGTGCCATCAGGCGAGACTACCCCGGGGAGCTGTTTTTT
TRBV7-9	few	TRBJ2-2	.	CAVGGELFF	TGTGCCGTGGGCGGGGAGCTGTTTTTT
TRBV11-1	.	TRBJ2-3	TRBD2	CASSLGSGTMTDTQYF	TGTGCCAGCAGCTTAGGATCGGGGACTATGACAGATACGCAGTATTTT
TRBV10-3	few	TRBJ2-2	.	CAITDPMRNTGELFF	TGTGCCATCACCGACCCCATGAGAAACACCGGGGAGCTGTTTTTT
TRBV7-9	many	TRBJ2-1	.	CASSLGGKEQFF	TGTGCCAGCAGCTTAGGGGGGAAAGAGCAGTTCTTC
TRBV7-9	few	TRBJ2-1	.	CASSENNYNEQFF	TGTGCCAGCAGCGAGAACAACTACAATGAGCAGTTCTTC
TRBV21-1	.	TRBJ2-7	.	CASILLWTFGSYEQYF	TGTGCCAGCATCCTACTTTGGACATTTGGATCCTACGAGCAGTACTTC
TRBV12-3/TRBV12-4	many	TRBJ2-3	.	CASSTLGGDTQYF	TGTGCCAGCAGTACCCTTGGGGGTGATACGCAGTATTTT
TRBV2	.	TRBJ2-3	TRBD2	CASSAQASGRAQFTDTQYF	TGTGCCAGCAGTGCCCAAGCTAGCGGGAGGGCCCAATTCACAGATACGCAGTATTTT
TRBV12-3/TRBV12-4	few	TRBJ2-2	.	CASSSRTRRSSGELFF	TGTGCCAGCAGTTCTCGGACCAGGAGGTCGTCTGGGGAGCTGTTTTTT
TRBV6-1	many	TRBJ2-3	.	CASQMTPHTDTQYF	TGTGCCAGCCAGATGACACCTCACACAGATACGCAGTATTTT
TRBV7-8	few	TRBJ2-7	.	CASSLAAQRDEQYF	TGTGCCAGCAGCTTAGCGGCACAGAGGGACGAGCAGTACTTC
TRBV24-1	many	TRBJ1-5	.	CATSDVGPQHF	TGTGCCACCAGTGATGTTGGACCCCAGCATTTT
TRBV5-1	.	TRBJ2-2	.	CASSLEAQAVDTGELFF	TGCGCCAGCAGCTTGGAGGCCCAGGCTGTGGACACCGGGGAGCTGTTTTTT
TRBV5-1	few	TRBJ1-6	.	CASARSGGDNSPLHF	TGCGCCAGCGCGCGGTCCGGGGGGGATAATTCACCCCTCCACTTT
TRBV24-1	many	TRBJ2-1	.	CATSSLGGGHNEQFF	TGTGCCACCAGTTCCCTTGGTGGGGGACACAATGAGCAGTTCTTC